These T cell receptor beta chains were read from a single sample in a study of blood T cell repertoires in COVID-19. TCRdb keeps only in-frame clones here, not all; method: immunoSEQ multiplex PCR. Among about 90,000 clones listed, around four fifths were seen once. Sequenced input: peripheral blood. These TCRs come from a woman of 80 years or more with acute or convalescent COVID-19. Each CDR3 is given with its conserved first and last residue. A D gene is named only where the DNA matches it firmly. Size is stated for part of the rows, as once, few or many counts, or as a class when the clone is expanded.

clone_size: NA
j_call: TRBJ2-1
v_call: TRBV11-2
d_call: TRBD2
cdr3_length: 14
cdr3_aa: CASSDGTSFHEQFF
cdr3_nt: TGTGCCAGCAGTGACGGGACTAGCTTCCATGAGCAGTTCTTC

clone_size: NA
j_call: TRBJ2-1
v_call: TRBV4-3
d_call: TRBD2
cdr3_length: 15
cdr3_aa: CASSQAGGNYNEQFF
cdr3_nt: TGCGCCAGCAGCCAGGCGGGGGGTAACTACAATGAGCAGTTCTTC

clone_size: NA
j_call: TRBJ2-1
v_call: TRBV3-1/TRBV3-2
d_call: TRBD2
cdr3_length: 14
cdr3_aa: CASRRSGRYNEQFF
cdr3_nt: TGTGCCAGCCGCCGTAGCGGGAGGTACAATGAGCAGTTCTTC

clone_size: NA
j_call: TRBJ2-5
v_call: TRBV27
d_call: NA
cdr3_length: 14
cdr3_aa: CASSGTSPPATQYF
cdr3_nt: TGTGCCAGCAGTGGGACTTCCCCCCCGGCGACCCAGTACTTC

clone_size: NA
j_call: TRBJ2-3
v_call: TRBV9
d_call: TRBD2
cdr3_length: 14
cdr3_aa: CASSGTSASDTQYF
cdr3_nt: TGTGCCAGCAGTGGGACTAGCGCCTCAGATACGCAGTATTTT

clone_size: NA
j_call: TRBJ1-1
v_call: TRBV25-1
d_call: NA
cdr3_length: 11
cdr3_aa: CASLRNTEAFF
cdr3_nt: TGTGCCAGCCTGAGGAACACTGAAGCTTTCTTT

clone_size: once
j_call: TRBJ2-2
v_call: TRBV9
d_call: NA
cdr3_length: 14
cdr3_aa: CASSVAGAAGELFF
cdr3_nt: TGTGCCAGCAGCGTAGCAGGGGCCGCCGGGGAGCTGTTTTTT

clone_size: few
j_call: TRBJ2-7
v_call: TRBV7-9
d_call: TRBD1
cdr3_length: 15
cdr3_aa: CASSLERQGRGEQYF
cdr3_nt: TGTGCCAGCAGCTTAGAGAGACAGGGACGTGGCGAGCAGTACTTC

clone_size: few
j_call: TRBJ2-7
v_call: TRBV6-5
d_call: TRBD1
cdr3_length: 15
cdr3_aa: CATATGSLSGYEQYF
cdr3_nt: TGTGCCACTGCGACAGGGTCGTTGAGCGGTTACGAGCAGTACTTC

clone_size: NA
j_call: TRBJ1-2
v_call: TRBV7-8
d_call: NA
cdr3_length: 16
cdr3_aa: CASSSDLDEQGYGYTF
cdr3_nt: TGTGCCAGCAGCTCTGACTTAGACGAGCAGGGGTATGGCTACACCTTC

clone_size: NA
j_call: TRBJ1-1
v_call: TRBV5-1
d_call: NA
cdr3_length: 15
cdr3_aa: CASSLDGRRDTEAFF
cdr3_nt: TGCGCCAGCAGCTTGGACGGGAGACGGGACACTGAAGCTTTCTTT

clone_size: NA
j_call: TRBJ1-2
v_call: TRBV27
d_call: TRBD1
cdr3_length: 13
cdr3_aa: CASSAGTGGGYTF
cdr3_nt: TGTGCCAGCAGCGCCGGGACAGGGGGTGGCTACACCTTC

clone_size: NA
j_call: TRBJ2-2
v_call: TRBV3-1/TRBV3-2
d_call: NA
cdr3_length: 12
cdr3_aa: CASSHRAGELFF
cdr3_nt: TGTGCCAGCAGCCACCGCGCCGGGGAGCTGTTTTTT

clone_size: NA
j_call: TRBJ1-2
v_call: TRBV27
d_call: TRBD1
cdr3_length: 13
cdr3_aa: CASSPGTGGRYTF
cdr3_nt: TGTGCCAGCAGTCCCGGGACAGGGGGCCGCTACACCTTC

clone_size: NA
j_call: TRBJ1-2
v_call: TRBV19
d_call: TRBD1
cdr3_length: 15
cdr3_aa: CASSDPGQGEGGYTF
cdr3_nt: TGTGCCAGTAGCGACCCGGGACAGGGAGAAGGGGGCTACACCTTC

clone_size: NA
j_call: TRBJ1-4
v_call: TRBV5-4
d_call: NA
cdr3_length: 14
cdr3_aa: CASSLGRTNEKLFF
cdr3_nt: TGTGCCAGCAGCTTGGGGCGGACTAATGAAAAACTGTTTTTT

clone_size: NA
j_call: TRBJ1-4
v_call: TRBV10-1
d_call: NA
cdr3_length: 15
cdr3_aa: CASSESGGANEKLFF
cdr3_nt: TGCGCCAGCAGTGAGTCTGGGGGGGCTAATGAAAAACTGTTTTTT

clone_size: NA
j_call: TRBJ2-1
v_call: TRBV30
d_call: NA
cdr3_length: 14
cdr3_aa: CAWSGGSSYNEQFF
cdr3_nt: TGTGCCTGGAGTGGCGGTAGCTCCTACAATGAGCAGTTCTTC

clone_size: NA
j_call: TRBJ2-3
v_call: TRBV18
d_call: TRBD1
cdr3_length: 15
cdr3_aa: CASSPPGTGGDTQYF
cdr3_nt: TGTGCCAGCTCACCCCCCGGGACAGGGGGAGATACGCAGTATTTT

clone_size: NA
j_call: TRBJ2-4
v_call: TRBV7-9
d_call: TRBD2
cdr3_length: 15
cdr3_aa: CASSLSGNAKNIQYF
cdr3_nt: TGTGCCAGCAGCCTGAGCGGGAATGCCAAAAACATTCAGTACTTC

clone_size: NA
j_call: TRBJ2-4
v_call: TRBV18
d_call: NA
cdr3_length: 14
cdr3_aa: CASSPTVAKNIQYF
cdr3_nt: TGTGCCAGCTCACCGACAGTAGCCAAAAACATTCAGTACTTC

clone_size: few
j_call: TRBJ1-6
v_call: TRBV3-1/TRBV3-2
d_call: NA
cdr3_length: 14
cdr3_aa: CASSQGQGGSPLHF
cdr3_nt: TGTGCCAGCAGCCAAGGTCAGGGAGGCTCACCCCTCCACTTT

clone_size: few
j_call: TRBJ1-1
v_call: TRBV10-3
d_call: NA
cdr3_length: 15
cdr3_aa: CASKGGERLNTEAFF
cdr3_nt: TGTGCCAGCAAGGGAGGAGAACGACTGAACACTGAAGCTTTCTTT

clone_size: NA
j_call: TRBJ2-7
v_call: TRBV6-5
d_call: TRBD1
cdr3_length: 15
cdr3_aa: CASSRPGQGIYEQYF
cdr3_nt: TGTGCCAGCAGTCGCCCGGGACAGGGGATCTACGAGCAGTACTTC

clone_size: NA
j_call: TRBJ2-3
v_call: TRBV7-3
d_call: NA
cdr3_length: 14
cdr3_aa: CASSLGALADTQYF
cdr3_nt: TGTGCCAGCAGCTTGGGGGCCTTGGCAGATACGCAGTATTTT

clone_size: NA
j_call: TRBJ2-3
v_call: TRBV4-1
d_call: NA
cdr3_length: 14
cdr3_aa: CASSPDRFTDTQYF
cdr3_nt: TGCGCCAGCAGCCCAGACAGGTTCACAGATACGCAGTATTTT

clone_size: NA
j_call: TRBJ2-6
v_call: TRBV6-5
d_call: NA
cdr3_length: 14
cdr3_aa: CASSTGSGANVLTF
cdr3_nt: TGTGCCAGCAGTACTGGCTCTGGGGCCAACGTCCTGACTTTC

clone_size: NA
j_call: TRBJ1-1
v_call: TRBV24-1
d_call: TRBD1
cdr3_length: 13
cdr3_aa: CATSDPLTGAAFF
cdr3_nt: TGTGCCACCAGTGACCCTTTGACAGGGGCAGCTTTCTTT

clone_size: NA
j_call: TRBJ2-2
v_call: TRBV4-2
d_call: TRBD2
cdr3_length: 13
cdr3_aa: CASGLANTGELFF
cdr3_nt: TGTGCCAGCGGACTAGCAAACACCGGGGAGCTGTTTTTT

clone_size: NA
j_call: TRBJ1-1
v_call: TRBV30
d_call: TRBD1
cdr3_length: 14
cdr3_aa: CAWSRTGMNTEAFF
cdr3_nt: TGTGCCTGGAGTCGGACAGGGATGAACACTGAAGCTTTCTTT

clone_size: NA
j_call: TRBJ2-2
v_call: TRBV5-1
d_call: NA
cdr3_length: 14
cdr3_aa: CASSLRTTNGELFF
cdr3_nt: TGCGCCAGCAGCTTGAGGACAACCAACGGGGAGCTGTTTTTT

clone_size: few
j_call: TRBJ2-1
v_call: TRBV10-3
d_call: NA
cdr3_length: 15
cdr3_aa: CAIKAPASSDNEQFF
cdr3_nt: TGTGCCATCAAAGCCCCGGCTAGCAGTGACAATGAGCAGTTCTTC

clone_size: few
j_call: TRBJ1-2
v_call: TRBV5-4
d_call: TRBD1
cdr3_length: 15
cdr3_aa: CASSSKETGAWGYTF
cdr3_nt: TGTGCCAGCAGCTCGAAGGAAACAGGGGCATGGGGCTACACCTTC

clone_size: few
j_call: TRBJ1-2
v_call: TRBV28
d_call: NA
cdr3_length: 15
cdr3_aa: CATLLPGHGYYGYTF
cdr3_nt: TGTGCCACCTTATTACCGGGACACGGATATTATGGCTACACCTTC

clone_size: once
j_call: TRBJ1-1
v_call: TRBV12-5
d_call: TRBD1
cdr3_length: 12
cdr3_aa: CASGLETGGAFF
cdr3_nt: TGTGCTAGTGGTTTGGAGACAGGGGGAGCTTTCTTT

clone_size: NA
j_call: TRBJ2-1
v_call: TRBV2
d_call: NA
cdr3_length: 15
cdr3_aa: CASSVLARSYNEQFF
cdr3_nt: TGTGCCAGCAGTGTCCTAGCGCGCTCCTACAATGAGCAGTTCTTC

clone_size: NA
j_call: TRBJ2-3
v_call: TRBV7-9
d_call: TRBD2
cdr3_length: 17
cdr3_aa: CASSRLAGGLLTDTQYF
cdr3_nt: TGTGCCAGCAGCAGACTAGCGGGAGGGCTATTGACAGATACGCAGTATTTT

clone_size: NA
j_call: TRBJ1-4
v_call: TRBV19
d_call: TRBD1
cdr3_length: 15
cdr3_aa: CASSSPGQGGEKLFF
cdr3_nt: TGTGCCAGTAGTAGTCCGGGACAGGGCGGTGAAAAACTGTTTTTT

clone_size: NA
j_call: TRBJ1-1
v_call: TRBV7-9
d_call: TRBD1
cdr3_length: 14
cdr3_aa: CASDRGAESPEAFF
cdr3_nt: TGTGCCAGCGACAGGGGCGCAGAATCCCCTGAAGCTTTCTTT

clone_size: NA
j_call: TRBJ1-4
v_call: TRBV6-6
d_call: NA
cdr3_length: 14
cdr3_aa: CASSSSRANEKLFF
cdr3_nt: NA

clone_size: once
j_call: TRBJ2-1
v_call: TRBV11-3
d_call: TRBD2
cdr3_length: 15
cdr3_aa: CASSPSGEPHNEQFF
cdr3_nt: TGTGCCAGCAGCCCTAGCGGGGAGCCGCACAATGAGCAGTTCTTC